This TCR beta chain comes out of a study of coeliac disease. Clones were read by immunoSEQ multiplex PCR, and TCRdb kept only the in-frame ones, dropping some. This table has approximately 6,700 clones, roughly 65% appearing once. Material: lamina propria lymphocytes from the gut. The TCR sequence derives from a woman aged 55-69 years with active celiac disease.

The CDR3 reads CASSLESLQDIYEQYF. In DNA, the CDR3 is TGCGCCAGCAGCTTGGAGTCCTTACAGGATATTTACGAGCAGTACTTC. The gene calls are TRBV5-1 and TRBJ2-7; possibly TRBD1 for D (5 bases). The germline gives CDR1 SGHRS, CDR2 YFSETQ. V was pared by 0 bases and J by 4 bases, with 17 bases between. CDR3 size: 16 residues. Full variable domain (outside the CDR3, taken from reference TRBV5-1 and TRBJ2-7): KAGVTQTPRYLIKTRGQQVTLSCSPISGHRSVSWYQQTPGQGLQFLFEYFSETQRNKGNFPGRFSGRQFSNSRSEMNVSTLELGDSALYLCASSLESLQDIYEQYFGPGTRLTVT.